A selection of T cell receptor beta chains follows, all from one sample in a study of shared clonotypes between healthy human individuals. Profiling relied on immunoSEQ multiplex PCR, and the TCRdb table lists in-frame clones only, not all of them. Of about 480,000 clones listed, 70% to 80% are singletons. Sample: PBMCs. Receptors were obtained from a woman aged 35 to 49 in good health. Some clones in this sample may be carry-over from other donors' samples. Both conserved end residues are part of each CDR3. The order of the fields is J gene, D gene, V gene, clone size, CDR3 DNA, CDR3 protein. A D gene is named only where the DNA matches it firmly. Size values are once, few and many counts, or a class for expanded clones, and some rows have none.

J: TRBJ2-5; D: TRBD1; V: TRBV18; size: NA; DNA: TGTGCCAGCTCTCGAGGGCAGGGGGCAGAGACCCAGTACTTC; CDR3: CASSRGQGAETQYF
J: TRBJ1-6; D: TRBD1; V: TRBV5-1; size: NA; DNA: TGCGCCAGCAGCTACAACATACCGGGACAGGTGAATAATTCACCCCTCCACTTT; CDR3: CASSYNIPGQVNNSPLHF
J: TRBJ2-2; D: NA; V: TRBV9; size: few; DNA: TGTGCCAGCAGCGTATCTGGGACGAACACCGGGGAGCTGTTTTTT; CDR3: CASSVSGTNTGELFF
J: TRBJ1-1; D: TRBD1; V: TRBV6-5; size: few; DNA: TGTGCCAGCAGTTACTCGACAGGGCCGGGCACTGAAGCTTTCTTT; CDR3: CASSYSTGPGTEAFF
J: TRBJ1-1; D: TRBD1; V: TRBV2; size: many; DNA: TGTGCCAGCACCGGGTTGGGGACAGGGAACACTGAAGCTTTCTTT; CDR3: CASTGLGTGNTEAFF
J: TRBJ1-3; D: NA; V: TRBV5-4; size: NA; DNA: TGTGCCAGCAGCTTGGTTGGCCAGTCCGGAAACACCATATATTTT; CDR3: CASSLVGQSGNTIYF
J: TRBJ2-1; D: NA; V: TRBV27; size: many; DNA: TGTGCCAGCAGTTTATATCCCCTCTCCTACAATGAGCAGTTCTTC; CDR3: CASSLYPLSYNEQFF
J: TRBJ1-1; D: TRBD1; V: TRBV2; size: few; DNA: TGTGCCAGCAGTGAGGGCAGGGGGATAACTGAAGCTTTCTTT; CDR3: CASSEGRGITEAFF
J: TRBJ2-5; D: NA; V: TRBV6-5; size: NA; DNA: TGTGCCAGCAGTTACTCATCCAGGGAGACCCAGTACTTC; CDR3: CASSYSSRETQYF
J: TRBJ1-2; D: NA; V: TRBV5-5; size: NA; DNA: TGTGCCAGCAGCTTTGTGACCGAGAACTATGGCTACACCTTC; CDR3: CASSFVTENYGYTF
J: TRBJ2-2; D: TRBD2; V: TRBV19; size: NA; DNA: TGTGCCAGTACCTGGACTAGCGGGAGGGCCTTTATCACCGGGGAGCTGTTTTTT; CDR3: CASTWTSGRAFITGELFF
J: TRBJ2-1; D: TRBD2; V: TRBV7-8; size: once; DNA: TGTGCCAGCAGCTCCGGACTGGGGAGGGAGTTCTTC; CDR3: CASSSGLGREFF
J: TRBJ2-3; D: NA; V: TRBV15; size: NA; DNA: TGTGCCACCAGCCGATGGGGAACTAGCACAGATACGCAGTATTTT; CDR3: CATSRWGTSTDTQYF
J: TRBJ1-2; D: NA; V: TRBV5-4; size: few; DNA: TGTGCCAGCAGCCCTGCTGGGGGGCCTTCCTATGGCTACACCTTC; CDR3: CASSPAGGPSYGYTF